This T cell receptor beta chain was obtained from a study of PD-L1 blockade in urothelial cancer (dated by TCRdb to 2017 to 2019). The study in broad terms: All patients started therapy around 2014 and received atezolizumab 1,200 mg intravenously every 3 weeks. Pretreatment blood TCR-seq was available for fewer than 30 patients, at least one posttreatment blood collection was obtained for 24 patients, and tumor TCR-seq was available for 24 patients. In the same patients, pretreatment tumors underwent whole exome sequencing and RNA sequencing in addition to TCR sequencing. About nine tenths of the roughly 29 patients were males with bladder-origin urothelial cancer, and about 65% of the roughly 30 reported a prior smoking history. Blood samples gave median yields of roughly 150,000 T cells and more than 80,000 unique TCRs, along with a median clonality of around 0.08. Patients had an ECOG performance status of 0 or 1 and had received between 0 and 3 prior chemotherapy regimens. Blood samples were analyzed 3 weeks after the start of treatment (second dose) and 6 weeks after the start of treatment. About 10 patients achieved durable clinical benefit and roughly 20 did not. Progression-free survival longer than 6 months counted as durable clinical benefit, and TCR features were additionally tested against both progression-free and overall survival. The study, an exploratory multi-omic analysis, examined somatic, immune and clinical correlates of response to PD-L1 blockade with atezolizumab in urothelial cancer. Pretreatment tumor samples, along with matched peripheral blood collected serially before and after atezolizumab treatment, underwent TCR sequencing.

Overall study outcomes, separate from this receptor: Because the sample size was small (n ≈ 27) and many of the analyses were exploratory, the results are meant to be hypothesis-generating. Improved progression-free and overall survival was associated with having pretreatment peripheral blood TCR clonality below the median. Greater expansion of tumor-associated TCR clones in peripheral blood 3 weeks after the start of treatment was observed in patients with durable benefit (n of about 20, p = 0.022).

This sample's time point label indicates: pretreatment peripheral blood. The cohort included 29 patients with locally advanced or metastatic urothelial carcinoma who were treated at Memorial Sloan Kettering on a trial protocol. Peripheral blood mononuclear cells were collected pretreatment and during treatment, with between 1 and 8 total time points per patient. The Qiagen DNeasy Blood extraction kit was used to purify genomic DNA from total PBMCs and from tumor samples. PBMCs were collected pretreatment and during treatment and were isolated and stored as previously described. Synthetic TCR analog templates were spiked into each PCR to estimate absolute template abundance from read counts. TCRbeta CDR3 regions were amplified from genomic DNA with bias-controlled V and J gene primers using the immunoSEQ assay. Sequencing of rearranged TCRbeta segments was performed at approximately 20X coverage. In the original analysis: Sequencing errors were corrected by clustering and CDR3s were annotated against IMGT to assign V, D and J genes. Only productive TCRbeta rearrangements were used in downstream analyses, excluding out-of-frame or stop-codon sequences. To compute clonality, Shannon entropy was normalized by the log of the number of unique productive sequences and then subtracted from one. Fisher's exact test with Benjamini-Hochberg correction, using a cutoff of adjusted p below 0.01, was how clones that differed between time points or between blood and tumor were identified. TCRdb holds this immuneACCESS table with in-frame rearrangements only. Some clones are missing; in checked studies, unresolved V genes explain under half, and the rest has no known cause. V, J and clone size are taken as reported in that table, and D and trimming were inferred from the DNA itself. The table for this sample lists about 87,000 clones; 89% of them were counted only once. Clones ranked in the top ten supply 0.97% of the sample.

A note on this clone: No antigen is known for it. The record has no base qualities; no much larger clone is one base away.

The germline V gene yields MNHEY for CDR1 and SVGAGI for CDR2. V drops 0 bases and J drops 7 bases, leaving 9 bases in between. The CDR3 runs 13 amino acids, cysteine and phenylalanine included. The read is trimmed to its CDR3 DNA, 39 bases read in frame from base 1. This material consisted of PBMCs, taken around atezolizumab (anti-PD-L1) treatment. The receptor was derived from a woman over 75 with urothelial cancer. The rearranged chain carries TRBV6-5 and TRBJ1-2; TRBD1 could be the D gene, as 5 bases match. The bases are TGTGCCAGCAGTTACTCGAGGGGAGGTGGCTACACCTTC. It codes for CASSYSRGGGYTF.